The 17 T cell receptor beta chains reported below all come from one sample, sequenced in a study of shared T cell receptors in the human thymus. Libraries were prepared by immunoSEQ multiplex PCR; TCRdb keeps only in-frame clonotypes and omits some of them. The table has roughly 660,000 clones, 88% seen once. The same sample was also used in a study of human thymus T cells.

The material sequenced was thymocytes. The source is a boy less than two years old with a congenital heart defect.

Here the CDR3 reads CASNRQRTSGRTEQFF. The DNA of the CDR3 is TGCGCCAGCAACCGACAAAGGACTAGCGGGAGGACGGAGCAGTTCTTC. This rearrangement joins TRBV10-2 to TRBJ2-1; 14 bases fit TRBD2. The CDR3 has 16 residues. Germline loops: CDR1 WSHSY, CDR2 SAAADI. Germline trimming cut 7 bases from V and 10 bases from J; bases unmatched to any gene: 12.

The chain links TRBV5-1 to TRBJ2-3; D remains ambiguous. The CDR3 sequence is 17 residues long. The germline CDR1 and CDR2 sequences are SGHRS and YFSETQ. The V end was cut by 3 bases, the J end by 6 bases, with 23 bases between. The CDR3 spells CASSSAPAARRLDTQYF. CDR3 sequence (DNA): TGCGCCAGCAGCTCCGCCCCTGCGGCTAGGAGATTGGATACGCAGTATTTT.

The genes are TRBV25-1 and TRBJ2-1; 10 nucleotides agree with TRBD1. After removal of 7 bases from V and 7 bases from J, the junction contained 10 bases not matched to a gene. CDR3 length: 15 amino acids. Germline V gene lookup returns CDR1 MGHDK and CDR2 SYGVNS. The CDR3 DNA reads TGTGCCAGCACCACCGGACAGGGGGAGTTTAATGAGCAGTTCTTC. Translated: CASTTGQGEFNEQFF. Complete variable domain (other parts from reference TRBV25-1 and TRBJ2-1): EADIYQTPRYLVIGTGKKITLECSQTMGHDKMYWYQQDPGMELHLIHYSYGVNSTEKGDLSSESTVSRIRTEHFPLTLESARPSHTSQYLCASTTGQGEFNEQFFGPGTRLTVL.

CDR3 sequence (DNA): TGTGCTAGTGGGGCGGCGGGGGGGGAGACCCAGTACTTC. Translation gives CASGAAGGETQYF. The gene calls are TRBV12-5 and TRBJ2-5; 9 nucleotides agree with TRBD2. Germline V gene lookup returns CDR1 LGHNT and CDR2 FRNRAP. V lost 6 bases to trimming and J lost 5 bases; unmatched junction nucleotides: 4. The CDR3 is 13 residues long.

The rearrangement uses TRBV4-2 and TRBJ2-1; 10 bases fit TRBD2. V lost 0 bases, J lost 6 bases, and 8 bases stayed unmatched. CDR3 length: 17 amino acids. CDR1 is LGHNA, CDR2 YNFKEQ, per germline. In nucleotides, the CDR3 is TGTGCCAGCAGCCAAGAATCTCAGCGGGAGGGTTTCAATGAGCAGTTCTTC. Protein product: CASSQESQREGFNEQFF.

The chain links TRBV28 to TRBJ2-3; TRBD2 matches 11 bases. CDR3 length equals 18 residues. V lost 6 bases and J lost 6; bases outside the gene matches: 17. From germline, CDR1 is MDHEN and CDR2 SYDVKM. CDR3 sequence reads: CASSSTPTSGSVRDTQYF. CDR3 DNA: TGTGCCAGCAGCTCGACCCCCACTAGCGGGAGTGTTCGGGATACGCAGTATTTT. The full variable domain, with the rest looked up from reference TRBV28 and TRBJ2-3, is DVKVTQSSRYLVKRTGEKVFLECVQDMDHENMFWYRQDPGLGLRLIYFSYDVKMKEKGDIPEGYSVSREKKERFSLILESASTNQTSMYLCASSSTPTSGSVRDTQYFGPGTRLTVL.

J is TRBJ2-5 and V is TRBV11-2; 9 bases fit TRBD1. The J call could be wrong; TRBJ2-7 is a better fit for the DNA end. The CDR3 totals 16 residues. Germline lookup yields CDR1 SGHAT and CDR2 FQNNGV. The CDR3 bases are TGTGCCAGCAGCACCCCGGGACAGGGACCCCCCTACGAGCAGTACTTC. It translates to CASSTPGQGPPYEQYF.

V gene TRBV29-1 combines with J gene TRBJ2-7; 11 bases map to TRBD1. The J segment lost 0 bases and the V segment lost 0 bases, leaving 1 base of the junction unmatched. There are 15 residues in the CDR3. Germline CDR1 is SQVTM and CDR2 is ANQGSEA. The CDR3: CSVEEGTGGSYEQYF. For the CDR3, the DNA is TGCAGCGTTGAAGAAGGGACAGGGGGCTCCTACGAGCAGTACTTC.

The chain uses TRBV13 and TRBJ2-5; unclear D gene. Trimming took off 5 bases at V and 2 bases at J, with 15 bases between the two ends. CDR3 length: 15 amino acids. The germline gives CDR1 PRHDT, CDR2 FYEKMQ (reference sequence). The CDR3 protein is CASSLPRGRQETQYF. CDR3 in DNA: TGTGCCAGCAGCCTACCACGTGGTCGTCAAGAGACCCAGTACTTC.

This clone was observed once. The CDR3 region is CASSQERTSGSPEQYF. The CDR3 DNA reads as TGCGCCAGCAGCCAAGAAAGGACTAGCGGGAGTCCCGAGCAGTACTTC. V is TRBV4-1 and J is TRBJ2-7, with 13 bases fitting TRBD2. J lost 6 bases, V lost 0 bases, and 5 bases had no gene match. The germline gives CDR1 MGHRA, CDR2 YSYEKL. The length of the CDR3 is 16 residues.

The chain carries TRBV6-1 and TRBJ1-3; D is unresolved. Trimming removed 6 bases at V and 3 bases at J, with 9 bases between. The CDR3 covers 13 residues. Germline-derived CDR1 and CDR2 are MNHNS and SASEGT. Here the CDR3 DNA reads TGTGCCAGCAGGGTATCGAGTGGAAACACCATATATTTT. Translated, it gives CASRVSSGNTIYF.

The rearrangement uses TRBV15 and TRBJ2-2; 8 bases line up with TRBD2. With V trimmed by 3 bases and J by 2 bases, 5 bases remained unmatched. CDR1 is LNHNV, CDR2 YYDKDF, per germline (reference sequence). The CDR3 extends over 16 amino acids. CDR3 DNA: TGTGCCACCAGCAGGGGAGCGGGAGTCAACACCGGGGAGCTGTTTTTT. Protein sequence: CATSRGAGVNTGELFF.

The J gene is TRBJ2-5, the V gene TRBV4-1; possible D gene TRBD1, 6 bases. This CDR3 spans 18 amino acids. V shed 0 bases and J shed 5 bases, with 22 bases lying between them. Germline CDR1 MGHRA, CDR2 YSYEKL. The CDR3 region has the DNA TGCGCCAGCAGCCAAGATCCGGTGAGGGGGAGCGCCGGGGAGACCCAGTACTTC. Translating gives CASSQDPVRGSAGETQYF.

This chain connects TRBV19 to TRBJ2-5; perhaps TRBD1 as D (5 bases). The CDR3 sequence is 14 residues long. Germline V gives CDR1 LNHDA, CDR2 SQIVND (reference sequence). Trimming removed 3 bases at V and 1 base at J, with 9 bases between. The CDR3: CASSIRTFQETQYF. CDR3 coding DNA: TGTGCCAGTAGTATCCGGACATTCCAAGAGACCCAGTACTTC.

This chain joins TRBV2 and TRBJ1-1; D gene unclear. Germline-derived CDR1 and CDR2 are SNHLY and FYNNEI. The CDR3 extends over 11 amino acids. The V and J ends lost 7 bases and 5 bases respectively, with 8 bases between them. CDR3 bases: TGTGCCAGCACTAAAAAGACTGAAGCTTTCTTT. This encodes CASTKKTEAFF.

The chain carries TRBV6-5 and TRBJ1-6; no clear D. Germline CDR1 MNHEY, CDR2 SVGAGI. V gave up 7 bases and J gave up 13 bases, with 17 bases separating them. CDR3 length equals 13 residues. The CDR3, as DNA: TGTGCCAGCACCGTTCATGGAGGGTCCCCCCTCCACTTT. Translating it yields CASTVHGGSPLHF.

This chain uses TRBV6-5 with TRBJ2-7; perhaps TRBD2 as D (6 bases). Germline V gene data show CDR1 as MNHEY and CDR2 as SVGAGI. This CDR3 spans 15 amino acids. V was clipped by 5 bases and J by 4 bases, with 18 bases between them. Here the CDR3 reads CASSPRRGEEYEQYF. For the CDR3, the DNA is TGTGCCAGCAGTCCCCGTCGAGGGGAGGAGTACGAGCAGTACTTC.